These T cell receptor beta chains were read from a single sample in a study of identical twins. TCRdb reprocessed the 5' RACE reads with MiXCR, giving one entry per CDR3 protein. This sample has fewer than 900,000 distinct CDR3 sequences, with 21% found just once. In addition, the sample was reused for a study of T cells expressing NK-cell markers.

The sequenced material came from PBMCs. The receptors originated from a woman between 18 and 29 years old in good health. CDR3s include the opening cysteine and the closing phenylalanine or tryptophan. Each record gives: CDR3 DNA, CDR3 protein, clone size, D gene, V gene, J gene. D genes are given only for firm matches. Clone size is given for some rows only: seen once, a few or many times, or a class if the clone is expanded.

TGCGCCAGCAGCCAAGAAGCGGGATACCACAATGAGCAGTTCTTC	CASSQEAGYHNEQFF	few	TRBD2	TRBV4-3	TRBJ2-1
TGCAGTGCTAGGGGGACAGGTGGTGTGTCACCCCTCCACTTT	CSARGTGGVSPLHF	many	TRBD1	TRBV20-1	TRBJ1-6
TGTGCCAGCATCCGTGGACAGGGAAGCACAGATACGCAGTATTTT	CASIRGQGSTDTQYF	few	TRBD1	TRBV12-3/TRBV12-4	TRBJ2-3
TGCGCCAGCAGCTTTGGCGGGACACAAGAGACCCAGTACTTC	CASSFGGTQETQYF	-	-	TRBV5-1	TRBJ2-5
TGTGCCACCACAACTAGCGGGAGTTACAATGAGCAGTTCTTC	CATTTSGSYNEQFF	many	TRBD2	TRBV12-3/TRBV12-4	TRBJ2-1
TGTGCCAGCAGCCTAAGACTAGCGGGAGTCGCTGAGCAGTTCTTC	CASSLRLAGVAEQFF	few	TRBD2	TRBV3-1	TRBJ2-1
TGCGCCAGCAGCCAAGATTCCCTAGCGGAGGGGAGCTACGAGCAGTACTTC	CASSQDSLAEGSYEQYF	-	TRBD2	TRBV4-1	TRBJ2-7
TGTGCCAGCAGCTTAGTTGGCGGGGGGCCGGGGAATGAGCAGTTCTTC	CASSLVGGGPGNEQFF	-	TRBD2	TRBV7-9	TRBJ2-1
TGCAGTGCTCTCCGGGACAGAAATTCACCCCTCCACTTT	CSALRDRNSPLHF	many	TRBD1	TRBV20-1	TRBJ1-6
TGCAGTGCTTCCCTTGGAGCCGAATACTACGAGCAGTACTTC	CSASLGAEYYEQYF	-	-	TRBV20-1	TRBJ2-7
TGTGCCAGCAGTTGGGGATCGGGCAGTAGCGATGGCTACACCTTC	CASSWGSGSSDGYTF	few	-	TRBV6-5	TRBJ1-2
TGTGCTAGCAGCTTAGCGCTTGAGGACGAACGGCACTATGGCTACACCTTC	CASSLALEDERHYGYTF	-	-	TRBV7-7	TRBJ1-2
TGCAGTGCTAGAGATGAGACTAGATCGGAGGCTGAGCAGTTCTTC	CSARDETRSEAEQFF	few	-	TRBV20-1	TRBJ2-1
TGTGCCAGCAGCCTCGGACTAGTTGAAGGAGGTGAGCAGTTCTTC	CASSLGLVEGGEQFF	few	TRBD2	TRBV7-9	TRBJ2-1
TGTGCCAGCGCGGTAGGCCCTAGAAATGAGCAGTTCTTC	CASAVGPRNEQFF	few	-	TRBV12-3/TRBV12-4	TRBJ2-1
TGTGCCAGCAGCTTAGTTGGGGGCCTAGAGACCCAGTACTTC	CASSLVGGLETQYF	many	-	TRBV7-9	TRBJ2-5
TGTGCCAGCAGCTTGAAACAGACGAACACCGGGGAGCTGTTTTTT	CASSLKQTNTGELFF	-	-	TRBV5-5	TRBJ2-2
TGTGCCAGCAGCTTAGGCCCGGGACTAGCGGTCAATGAGCAGTTCTTC	CASSLGPGLAVNEQFF	-	TRBD2	TRBV7-2	TRBJ2-1
TGTGCCAGCAGTCCTCCGGGACACAGTGGGCAGTACTTC	CASSPPGHSGQYF	-	-	TRBV12-3/TRBV12-4	TRBJ2-7
TGCAGTGCTAGGAGGCTAGCGGGAGGACACAATGAGCAGTTCTTC	CSARRLAGGHNEQFF	-	TRBD2	TRBV20-1	TRBJ2-1
TGCGCCAGCAGTGAGTCGAGGGTCAGGGGGGGTAACTACGAGCAGTACTTC	CASSESRVRGGNYEQYF	-	-	TRBV10-2	TRBJ2-7
TGCAGTGCTAGAGATCTACCGGAACTTAGTACGCAGTATTTT	CSARDLPELSTQYF	many	-	TRBV20-1	TRBJ2-3
TGTGCCAGCAGGCGGGACAGTCAGGTAGAGGGTGGCTACACCTTC	CASRRDSQVEGGYTF	-	TRBD1	TRBV12-3/TRBV12-4	TRBJ1-2
TGCGCCAGCAGCTTGGCGGGGGGCGGACCTGAAGCTTTCTTT	CASSLAGGGPEAFF	-	-	TRBV5-1	TRBJ1-1
TGTGCCAGCAGCGTTGATAGCCAGACCCGCACAGATACGCAGTATTTT	CASSVDSQTRTDTQYF	few	-	TRBV9	TRBJ2-3
TGTGCCACCAGCCTCAGAGTTCTAAACATTCAGTACTTC	CATSLRVLNIQYF	-	-	TRBV15	TRBJ2-4
TGTGCCAGCAGCTCTTTTTCAGGGGTTAGCTACGAGCAGTACTTC	CASSSFSGVSYEQYF	-	-	TRBV7-8	TRBJ2-7
TGCAGTCCGATGCAGAAGAACACTGAAGCTTTCTTT	CSPMQKNTEAFF	many	-	TRBV20-1	TRBJ1-1
TGTGCCAGCAGCCAACCCAGCGGGAGCCTAACCTACGAGCAGTACTTC	CASSQPSGSLTYEQYF	-	TRBD2	TRBV3-1	TRBJ2-7
TGCGCCAGCAGCCCGGACTCCTGGGTCGACGAGCAGTACTTC	CASSPDSWVDEQYF	-	-	TRBV5-1	TRBJ2-7
TGCGCCAGCAGCCAAGAAGGAGGCAGATCTTATGGCTACACCTTC	CASSQEGGRSYGYTF	many	-	TRBV4-1	TRBJ1-2
TGCAGTGCTAGAGGAGGGAGGTTTGGGAACTATGGCTACACCTTC	CSARGGRFGNYGYTF	-	-	TRBV20-1	TRBJ1-2
TGCAGTGCTTACGCAGGATCCCGGGGGGATACGCAGTATTTT	CSAYAGSRGDTQYF	-	-	TRBV20-1	TRBJ2-3
TGCAGCGTTGAAGATCGCGGGGATACGCAGTATTTT	CSVEDRGDTQYF	many	-	TRBV29-1	TRBJ2-3
TGTGCCAGCAGGCCGGGACTAGCGGGAGGGGGAGAGACCCAGTACTTC	CASRPGLAGGGETQYF	-	TRBD2	TRBV12-3/TRBV12-4	TRBJ2-5
TGTGCCAGCAGCTTAGTTCGCTCCTACAATGAGCAGTTCTTC	CASSLVRSYNEQFF	-	-	TRBV7-6	TRBJ2-1
TGTGCCAGCAGCGTCTCGTATAGCGGGAGGACGACAGATACGCAGTATTTT	CASSVSYSGRTTDTQYF	-	TRBD2	TRBV9	TRBJ2-3
TGCGCCAGCAGCCAAGATAAAAAGCGGGCCAGCTCCTACAATGAGCAGTTCTTC	CASSQDKKRASSYNEQFF	few	-	TRBV4-1	TRBJ2-1
TGCAGTGTTGCCCGCCGGGGTTTCTACAATGAGCAGTTCTTC	CSVARRGFYNEQFF	-	-	TRBV20-1	TRBJ2-1
TGCAGTGCTAGTATGGGGCCGAAAGTGGGGTACAATGAGCAGTTCTTC	CSASMGPKVGYNEQFF	-	-	TRBV20-1	TRBJ2-1
TGTGCCAGCAGCCTCCGCGCTTGGGCGGATACGCAGTATTTT	CASSLRAWADTQYF	-	-	TRBV7-2	TRBJ2-3
TGTGCCAGCTCACCAGACAGATCAGATACGCAGTATTTT	CASSPDRSDTQYF	-	-	TRBV18	TRBJ2-3
TGTGCCAGCGGGGACAGGGGGCACACCGGGGAGCTGTTTTTT	CASGDRGHTGELFF	-	TRBD1	TRBV12-3/TRBV12-4	TRBJ2-2
TGTGCCAGCAGCTTAGTTCCAGGGGACAATGAGCAGTTCTTC	CASSLVPGDNEQFF	few	-	TRBV7-9	TRBJ2-1
TGTGCCAGCAGTTACTCGGGGGAGGGGGCAGATACGCAGTATTTT	CASSYSGEGADTQYF	-	-	TRBV6-5	TRBJ2-3
TGTGCCAGCAGCCAGTTAGGGGGCTCCTACAATGAGCAGTTCTTC	CASSQLGGSYNEQFF	few	-	TRBV7-2	TRBJ2-1
TGTGCCAGCAGGAGGGACAGGGGCTACGAGCAGTACTTC	CASRRDRGYEQYF	-	TRBD1	TRBV12-3/TRBV12-4	TRBJ2-7
TGTGCCAGCAGCTTAGCATCCGTGGGGGAGCTGTTTTTT	CASSLASVGELFF	once	-	TRBV7-2	TRBJ2-2
TGTGCTAGCAGCCCGAGGACTAGCGGGGTGGGGAATGAGCAGTTCTTC	CASSPRTSGVGNEQFF	few	TRBD2	TRBV7-7	TRBJ2-1
TGCGCCAGCAGCTATCAGGTGGATCAGTTCTTC	CASSYQVDQFF	few	-	TRBV5-1	TRBJ2-1
TGTGCCAGCAGTCCCCTACAGGGGGAGTACCAAGAGACCCAGTACTTC	CASSPLQGEYQETQYF	-	TRBD1	TRBV6-1	TRBJ2-5
TGCGCCAGCAGCTCGGGACTAGCGGGAGGACCTTTTGCCAAAAACATTCAGTACTTC	CASSSGLAGGPFAKNIQYF	many	TRBD2	TRBV5-1	TRBJ2-4
TGTGCCAGCAGCCCCCCACTAGCGGTTACCGGGCAGCTGTTTTTT	CASSPPLAVTGQLFF	-	TRBD2	TRBV7-6	TRBJ2-2